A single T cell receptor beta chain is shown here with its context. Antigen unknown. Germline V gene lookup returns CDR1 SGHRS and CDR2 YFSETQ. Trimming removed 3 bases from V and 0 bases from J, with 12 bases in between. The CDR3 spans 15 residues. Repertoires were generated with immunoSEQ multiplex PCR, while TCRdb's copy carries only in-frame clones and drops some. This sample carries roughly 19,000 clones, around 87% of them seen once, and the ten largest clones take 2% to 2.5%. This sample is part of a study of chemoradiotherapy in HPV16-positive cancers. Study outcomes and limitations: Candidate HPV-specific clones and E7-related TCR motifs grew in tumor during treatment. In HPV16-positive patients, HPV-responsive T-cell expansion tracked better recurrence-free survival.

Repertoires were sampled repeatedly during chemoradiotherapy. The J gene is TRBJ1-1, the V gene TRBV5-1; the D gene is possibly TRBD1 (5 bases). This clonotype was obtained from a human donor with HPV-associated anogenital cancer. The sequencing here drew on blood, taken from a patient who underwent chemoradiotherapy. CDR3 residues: CASSYQTVLNTEAFF. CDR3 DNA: TGCGCCAGCAGCTACCAGACAGTCTTGAACACTGAAGCTTTCTTT.